A single sample gave rise to the 17 T cell receptor beta chains below, sequenced in a study of cytomegalovirus exposure and HLA in healthy donors. With 60 Vbeta and 13 Jbeta primers, the PCR was carried out. Produced via immunoSEQ multiplex PCR; TCRdb's table is partial and in-frame only. The sample shows under 70,000 clones, roughly 74% of them seen only once. The material sequenced was PBMCs. The source is a man aged 40-55 years in good health and CMV-seropositive.

The chain has TRBV6-6 and TRBJ1-1; maybe TRBD1 (6 bases). Trimming pared 10 bases from V and 2 bases from J, leaving 17 bases between. Germline CDR1 MNHNY, CDR2 SVGAGI (reference sequence). This CDR3 has 14 residues. CDR3 in DNA: TGTGCCATGAAACCTGGGGGCCCCAACACTGAAGCTTTCTTT. Encoded protein: CAMKPGGPNTEAFF.

The J gene is TRBJ2-5, the V gene TRBV11-3; possibly TRBD1 for D (6 bases). CDR1 is SGHNT and CDR2 is YENEEA in the germline V gene. Trimming stripped 1 base from V and 3 bases from J, with 12 bases between. The CDR3 runs 15 residues. This chain's CDR3 is CASSLGGDKEETQYF. DNA of the CDR3: TGTGCCAGCAGCTTAGGTGGGGACAAGGAAGAGACCCAGTACTTC.

The rearrangement links TRBV7-6 to TRBJ1-1; 12 nucleotides align to TRBD1. V was pared by 5 bases and J by 4 bases, with 8 bases of the junction left unmatched. Per the germline V gene, CDR1 is SGHVS and CDR2 is FNYEAQ. CDR3 length: 16 amino acids. This CDR3 reads CASSGGTGGAGTEAFF. The CDR3 nucleotides are TGTGCCAGCAGCGGAGGGACAGGGGGCGCGGGCACTGAAGCTTTCTTT.

The chain uses TRBV5-1 and TRBJ1-1, with unresolved D. There are 12 residues in the CDR3. V gave up 8 bases and J gave up 1 base, with 9 bases separating them. The germline V gene encodes CDR1 SGHRS and CDR2 YFSETQ. The CDR3 nucleotides read TGCGCCAGTTCTAGAGCGAACACTGAAGCTTTCTTT. This encodes CASSRANTEAFF.

This clone was detected a few times. The chain is built from TRBV7-9 and TRBJ2-5, with 9 positions matching TRBD1. Germline lookup yields CDR1 SEHNR and CDR2 FQNEAQ (reference sequence). The CDR3 runs to 14 residues. The J segment lost 5 bases and the V segment lost 5 bases, leaving 6 bases of the junction unmatched. CDR3 sequence reads: CASSLGQGQETQYF. CDR3 DNA sequence: TGTGCCAGCAGCCTAGGACAGGGGCAGGAGACCCAGTACTTC.

The chain uses TRBV5-1 and TRBJ2-3; 8 nucleotides agree with TRBD2. V shed 3 bases, J shed 3 bases, and the junction held 3 bases outside the gene matches. In germline, CDR1 is SGHRS, CDR2 YFSETQ. The CDR3 length is 14 residues. The CDR3 sequence: CASSYSGETDTQYF. CDR3 nucleotide sequence: TGCGCCAGCAGCTATAGCGGGGAAACAGATACGCAGTATTTT.

This clone was detected once. The chain couples TRBV9 to TRBJ1-2; D remains unclear. The germline V gene encodes CDR1 SGDLS and CDR2 YYNGEE. The CDR3 runs 14 residues. V lost 0 bases and J lost 4, with 10 bases in between. The DNA for the CDR3 is TGTGCCAGCAGCGTAGCCAGGACTCCCTATGGCTACACCTTC. It codes for CASSVARTPYGYTF.

This rearrangement joins TRBV7-8 to TRBJ1-6, with 7 bases fitting TRBD1. Losses at the gene ends were 7 bases for V and 2 bases for J; bases not matched to a gene: 5. The germline V gene encodes CDR1 SGHVS and CDR2 FQNEAQ. This CDR3 contains 15 residues. The CDR3 region has the DNA TGTGCCAGCATCCGAGGGGGCACCTATAATTCACCCCTCCACTTT. Translating it yields CASIRGGTYNSPLHF.

J is TRBJ2-2 and V is TRBV2; maybe TRBD1 (6 bases). CDR3 size: 14 residues. Trimming removed 5 bases at V and 0 bases at J, with 7 bases between. In germline, CDR1 is SNHLY, CDR2 FYNNEI. DNA for the CDR3: TGTGCCAGCAGTAGGACAGCGAACACCGGGGAGCTGTTTTTT. Protein product: CASSRTANTGELFF.

This chain connects TRBV7-6 to TRBJ2-1; tentative D call: TRBD2 (7 bases). Germline-derived CDR1 and CDR2 are SGHVS and FNYEAQ. This CDR3 has 15 residues. The germline V and J ends were trimmed by 2 bases and 5 bases, with 13 bases remaining between them. The CDR3 DNA reads TGTGCCAGCAGCTTAAGTACGGGGGGCAACAATGAGCAGTTCTTC. Translation gives CASSLSTGGNNEQFF.

This clone was found once. J is TRBJ2-1 and V is TRBV6-6; D might be TRBD2 (7 bases). Looked up from germline, CDR1 is MNHNY and CDR2 is SVGAGI (reference sequence). This CDR3 is 13 amino acids long. Between the trimmed V and J ends, which lost 5 bases and 9 bases, there was a span of 14 bases. CDR3 in amino acids: CASSPGLGGEQFF. As DNA, the CDR3 is TGTGCCAGCAGTCCCGGACTAGGGGGTGAGCAGTTCTTC.

V and J are TRBV5-4 and TRBJ1-2, with 7 bases aligning to TRBD1. This CDR3 has 14 amino acids. After removal of 0 bases from V and 3 bases from J, the junction contained 2 bases not matched to a gene. Germline V lookup: CDR1 SGHNT, CDR2 YYREEE (reference sequence). The CDR3 coding sequence is TGTGCCAGCAGCTTGGTTGACAGGGACTATGGCTACACCTTC. Translating gives CASSLVDRDYGYTF.

The rearrangement uses TRBV19 and TRBJ2-5, with 14 nucleotides matching TRBD2. The CDR3 is 20 amino acids. With V trimmed by 5 bases and J by 5 bases, 19 bases remained unmatched. Germline CDR1 and CDR2: LNHDA and SQIVND (reference sequence). The CDR3 reads CASSPVLAGTSGGDLETQYF. The CDR3 bases are TGTGCCAGTAGTCCCGTCCTTGCAGGGACTAGCGGGGGAGACTTGGAGACCCAGTACTTC.

This chain links TRBV9 with TRBJ1-1; D call uncertain. From germline, CDR1 is SGDLS and CDR2 YYNGEE. This CDR3 spans 14 amino acids. Trimming pared 0 bases from V and 6 bases from J, leaving 12 bases between. The CDR3 reads CASSVDLASAEAFF. The CDR3 DNA reads TGTGCCAGCAGCGTAGATTTGGCAAGCGCTGAAGCTTTCTTT.

J is TRBJ1-1 and V is TRBV7-6; D is possibly TRBD1 (5 bases). V shed 5 bases and J shed 4 bases, with 11 bases lying between them. This CDR3 region has 13 residues. Per the germline V gene, CDR1 is SGHVS and CDR2 is FNYEAQ. The CDR3 loop is CASSQGAFTEAFF. The CDR3 DNA follows: TGTGCCAGCAGCCAGGGTGCTTTCACTGAAGCTTTCTTT.

The chain recombines TRBV6-5 with TRBJ1-2; perhaps TRBD1 as D (5 bases). V lost 7 bases and J lost 4, with 16 bases in between. CDR1 and CDR2 (germline): MNHEY, SVGAGI. CDR3 size: 14 residues. The CDR3 nucleotides read TGTGCCAGCACTCCTGCCCTGGGACTCTATGGCTACACCTTC. Its protein product is CASTPALGLYGYTF.

The chain links TRBV25-1 to TRBJ2-5, with D tentatively TRBD1 (7 bases). Germline-derived CDR1 and CDR2 are MGHDK and SYGVNS. Trimming took off 1 base at V and 5 bases at J, with 11 bases between the two ends. The CDR3 totals 14 residues. The CDR3 DNA follows: TGTGCCAGCAGTGAATCCTCAGGGGGGGAGACCCAGTACTTC. It yields the protein CASSESSGGETQYF.